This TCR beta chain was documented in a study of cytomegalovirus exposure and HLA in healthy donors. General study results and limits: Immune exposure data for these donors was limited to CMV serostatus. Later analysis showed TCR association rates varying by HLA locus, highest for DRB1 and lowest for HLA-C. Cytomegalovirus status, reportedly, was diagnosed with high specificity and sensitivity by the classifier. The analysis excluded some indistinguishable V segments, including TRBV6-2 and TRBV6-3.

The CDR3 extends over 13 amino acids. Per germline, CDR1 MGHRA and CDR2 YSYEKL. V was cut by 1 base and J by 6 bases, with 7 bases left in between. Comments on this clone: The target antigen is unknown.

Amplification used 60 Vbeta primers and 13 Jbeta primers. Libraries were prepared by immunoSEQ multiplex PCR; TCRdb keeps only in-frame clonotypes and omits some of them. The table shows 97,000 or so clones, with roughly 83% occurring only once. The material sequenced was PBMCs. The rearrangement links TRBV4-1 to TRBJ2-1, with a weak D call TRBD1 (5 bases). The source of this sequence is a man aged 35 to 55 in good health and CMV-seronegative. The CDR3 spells CASSQGRANEQFF. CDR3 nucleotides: TGCGCCAGCAGCCAAGGCAGGGCCAATGAGCAGTTCTTC.